Shown below are 12 T cell receptor beta chains from a single sample sequenced in a study of human T cells and chemical hapten exposure. As for time point: pre-sensitization, week 0. Specified treatment: therapeutic diphenylcyclopropenone sensitization with weekly scalp DPC. TCRdb re-called the RACE reads with MiXCR, one entry per CDR3 protein. The table has about 80,000 distinct CDR3 sequences, approximately 15% seen once; the top ten hold roughly 4.8%. The specimen was whole blood, collected in connection with sensitization to the hapten diphenylcyclopropenone (DPC). The receptor set was obtained from a woman in her fifties or sixties with alopecia areata. Some clones in this sample may be carry-over from other donors' samples.

V usage is TRBV30 and J usage is TRBJ2-7; 9 bases line up with TRBD1. The CDR3 has 13 residues. J was trimmed by 7 bases and V by 5 bases; bases with no gene match: 9. Germline V gene lookup returns CDR1 GTSNPN and CDR2 SVGIG (reference sequence). CDR3 DNA sequence: TGTGCCTGGGGAAGCGACAGGGGGAGGGAGCAGTACTTC. As protein: CAWGSDRGREQYF.

Only a few counts were recorded for this clonotype. This chain connects TRBV25-1 to TRBJ1-4; no clear D. Germline V gene lookup returns CDR1 MGHDK and CDR2 SYGVNS. The CDR3 covers 12 residues. Trimming shortened V by 4 bases and J by 10 bases, and 10 bases separated the two germline ends. The CDR3 loop is CASSGDSGKLFF. In DNA form, the CDR3 reads TGTGCCAGCAGTGGTGATTCTGGAAAACTGTTTTTT. The variable domain in full, with the rest retrieved from reference TRBV25-1 and TRBJ1-4, is EADIYQTPRYLVIGTGKKITLECSQTMGHDKMYWYQQDPGMELHLIHYSYGVNSTEKGDLSSESTVSRIRTEHFPLTLESARPSHTSQYLCASSGDSGKLFFGSGTQLSVL.

This clonotype was seen a handful of times. The chain combines TRBV30 with TRBJ2-1; 9 bases agree with TRBD1. The CDR3 has 14 residues. V lost 1 base, J lost 8 bases, and 6 bases stayed unmatched. CDR1 is GTSNPN and CDR2 is SVGIG in the germline V gene (reference sequence). The DNA for the CDR3 is TGTGCCTGGAGTGCCGGGACAGGGAGAGATGAGCAGTTCTTC. Protein product: CAWSAGTGRDEQFF.

This chain links TRBV30 with TRBJ2-7, with a tentative D call TRBD1 (5 bases). This CDR3 comprises 13 residues. The ends were cut back, 3 bases at V and 7 bases at J, with 16 bases in the middle. Per germline, CDR1 GTSNPN and CDR2 SVGIG (reference sequence). In nucleotides, the CDR3 is TGTGCCTGGAGCCCAGGGCAGGTTAAAGAGCAGTACTTC. The encoded protein is CAWSPGQVKEQYF.

This chain's CDR3 is CASSPITSNRNTEAFF. CDR3 bases: TGTGCCAGCAGCCCCATCACAAGCAATCGGAACACTGAAGCTTTCTTT. The chain links TRBV5-5 to TRBJ1-1, with D unclear. The V end was cut by 4 bases, the J end by 1 base, with 17 bases between. This CDR3 has 16 residues. Looked up from germline, CDR1 is SGHKS and CDR2 is YYEKEE (reference sequence).

V usage is TRBV6-6 and J usage is TRBJ1-1, with TRBD1 identical over 9 bases. The V and J ends lost 2 bases and 10 bases, in that order; junction bases with no gene match: 8. The CDR3 has 14 amino acids. Germline V lookup: CDR1 MNHNY, CDR2 SVGAGI (reference sequence). The CDR3: CASSYPRQGDGAFF. The CDR3 bases are TGTGCCAGCAGTTACCCTCGACAGGGGGACGGAGCTTTCTTT.

The chain uses TRBV7-2 and TRBJ2-1; 8 nucleotides line up with TRBD2. From germline, CDR1 is SGHTA and CDR2 FQGNSA. The ends lost 5 bases at V and 6 bases at J; junction bases unmatched: 12. The CDR3 sequence is 16 residues long. Written as DNA, the CDR3 is TGTGCCAGCAGCCTGGTTGGGACTAGGCCCACCAATGAGCAGTTCTTC. Translated: CASSLVGTRPTNEQFF.

Ten or more counts support this clonotype. This sequence joins TRBV19 and TRBJ2-7, with 10 bases matching TRBD2. With 4 bases clipped from V and 5 bases from J, the junction kept 5 bases outside the gene matches. The CDR3 has 14 amino acids. Germline V lookup: CDR1 LNHDA, CDR2 SQIVND (reference sequence). The CDR3 here is CASSTPGLANEQYF. CDR3 in DNA: TGTGCCAGTAGTACCCCGGGACTAGCGAACGAGCAGTACTTC.

The rearrangement joins TRBV18 to TRBJ2-7, with D tentatively TRBD1 (5 bases). Germline-derived CDR1 and CDR2 are KGHSH and LQKENI. This CDR3 is 14 amino acids long. With 3 bases removed from V and 5 bases from J, the gap between germline ends came to 14 bases. The CDR3 DNA sequence: TGTGCCAGCTCACCTGGCCAGGGTCCCCACGAGCAGTACTTC. It is translated as CASSPGQGPHEQYF. The full variable domain, in which reference TRBV18 and TRBJ2-7 provide the parts outside the CDR3, is NAGVMQNPRHLVRRRGQEARLRCSPMKGHSHVYWYRQLPEEGLKFMVYLQKENIIDESGMPKERFSAEFPKEGPSILRIQQVVRGDSAAYFCASSPGQGPHEQYFGPGTRLTVT.

The sample holds a few counts of this clonotype. The chain has TRBV11-2 and TRBJ2-1; the match to TRBD1 covers 8 bases. Germline values: CDR1 SGHAT, CDR2 FQNNGV. Germline trimming cut 6 bases from V and 6 bases from J; bases unmatched to any gene: 13. The length of the CDR3 is 16 residues. Written as DNA, the CDR3 is TGTGCCAGCAGACAGGGGGGAGGACTGCCGCTCAATGAGCAGTTCTTC. Encoded protein: CASRQGGGLPLNEQFF.

This clonotype has a count of ten or more. This rearrangement joins TRBV2 to TRBJ1-6; D not certain. The CDR3 length is 13 residues. Looked up from germline, CDR1 is SNHLY and CDR2 is FYNNEI. V was trimmed by 7 bases and J by 4 bases, leaving 8 bases between them. The CDR3 region is CASKAGYNSPLHF. The CDR3 region has the DNA TGTGCCAGCAAGGCGGGATATAATTCACCCCTCCACTTT.

This sequence joins TRBV15 and TRBJ2-4, with D uncertain. The CDR3 totals 16 residues. Germline V lookup: CDR1 LNHNV, CDR2 YYDKDF (reference sequence). Trimming removed 0 bases at V and 2 bases at J, with 11 bases between. CDR3 DNA: TGTGCCACCAGCAGAGATAACGGACCCTCCAAAAACATTCAGTACTTC. As protein: CATSRDNGPSKNIQYF.